The next 8 T cell receptor beta chains were all read from a single sample in a study of a mutant IDH1 vaccine in newly diagnosed glioma. For these TCRs, the target antigens are not known. Profiled with immunoSEQ multiplex PCR; TCRdb holds only in-frame clones, not every one. The sample yields 50,000 to 70,000 clones, about nine tenths seen once. Time point: week 35, safety follow-up. Every vaccine dose comprised 300 ug of mutant IDH1 20-mer peptide plus topical imiquimod. Specimen: PBMCs, collected from a glioma patient whose treatment included an IDH1 peptide vaccine. These receptor sequences come from a man in his forties or fifties with glioma.

The chain employs TRBV6-4 and TRBJ2-1, with 11 bases lining up with TRBD2. The CDR3 extends over 16 amino acids. V lost 6 bases and J lost 0; bases outside the gene matches: 4. Germline V gene sequence: CDR1 MRHNA, CDR2 SNTAGT. The CDR3 here is CASRRTSGSSYNEQFF. CDR3 coding DNA: TGTGCCAGCAGGAGGACTAGCGGGTCCTCCTACAATGAGCAGTTCTTC.

The V gene is TRBV2, the J gene TRBJ1-5; TRBD1 is a possible D gene (6 bases). CDR3 length: 15 amino acids. V dropped 5 bases and J dropped 11 bases, with 22 bases sitting between them. Looked up from germline, CDR1 is SNHLY and CDR2 is FYNNEI. The CDR3 DNA sequence: TGTGCCAGCAGTCCCGACAGGCCCAGGGGTCAAGCCCAGCATTTT. Translated, it gives CASSPDRPRGQAQHF.

The chain has TRBV25-1 and TRBJ2-7, with D possibly TRBD2 on 6 matching bases. Per the germline V gene, CDR1 is MGHDK and CDR2 is SYGVNS. This CDR3 comprises 16 residues. V was clipped by 1 base and J by 3 bases, with 16 bases between them. The CDR3 loop is CASSEFEEGSLYEQYF. For the CDR3, the DNA is TGTGCCAGCAGTGAATTCGAGGAGGGAAGCCTCTACGAGCAGTACTTC.

This chain connects TRBV7-8 to TRBJ2-3; TRBD1 or TRBD2 may be the D gene (5 bases each). The CDR3 is made up of 14 amino acids. Per the germline V gene, CDR1 is SGHVS and CDR2 is FQNEAQ. Trimming cost V 8 bases and J 1 base, with 13 bases left between them. The CDR3 reads CASRGRGGTDTQYF. CDR3 bases: TGTGCCAGCCGAGGGAGAGGGGGCACAGATACGCAGTATTTT.

The chain recombines TRBV5-1 with TRBJ1-1; D is unresolved. This CDR3 is built from 14 residues. V was cut by 0 bases and J by 4 bases, with 10 bases left in between. Germline V gene data show CDR1 as SGHRS and CDR2 as YFSETQ. For the CDR3, the DNA is TGCGCCAGCAGCTTGGAGGTTTTTGGCACTGAAGCTTTCTTT. It specifies CASSLEVFGTEAFF.

The V and J genes are TRBV5-6 and TRBJ1-5, with TRBD1 identical over 7 bases. Germline CDR1 reads SGHDT; CDR2 reads YYEEEE. Trimming removed 0 bases from V and 0 bases from J; junction bases left unmatched: 6. The CDR3 consists of 17 residues. The CDR3 nucleotides are TGTGCCAGCAGCTTGGCCAGGGGGGGATATAGCAATCAGCCCCAGCATTTT. This gives the protein CASSLARGGYSNQPQHF.

The chain is built from TRBV6-5 and TRBJ2-3; a weak D match, TRBD2 (6 bases). The ends were cut back, 1 base at V and 6 bases at J, with 11 bases in the middle. Germline assignment: CDR1 MNHEY and CDR2 SVGAGI. This CDR3 is 14 amino acids long. CDR3 region: CASSYLRLADTQYF. DNA of the CDR3: TGTGCCAGCAGTTACTTAAGGCTAGCGGATACGCAGTATTTT.

The chain uses TRBV6-1 and TRBJ2-1; D ambiguous. From germline, CDR1 is MNHNS and CDR2 SASEGT. V lost 11 bases and J 2 bases, leaving 13 bases between the germline ends. The CDR3 is made up of 13 amino acids. The CDR3 DNA reads as TGTGCCGGTGAAGGAAGGGCCTACAATGAGCAGTTCTTC. This translates into CAGEGRAYNEQFF.